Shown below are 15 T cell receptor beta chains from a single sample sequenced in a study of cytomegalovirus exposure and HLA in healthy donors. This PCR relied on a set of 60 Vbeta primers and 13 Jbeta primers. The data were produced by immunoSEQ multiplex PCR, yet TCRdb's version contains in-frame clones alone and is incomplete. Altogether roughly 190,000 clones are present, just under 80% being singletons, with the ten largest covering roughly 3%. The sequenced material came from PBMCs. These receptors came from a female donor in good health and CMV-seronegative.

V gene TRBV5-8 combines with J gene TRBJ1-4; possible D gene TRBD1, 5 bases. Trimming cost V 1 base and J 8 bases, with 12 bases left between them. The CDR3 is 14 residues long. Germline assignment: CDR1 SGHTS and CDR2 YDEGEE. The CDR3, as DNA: TGTGCCAGCAGCTTGACCGGGGGTTGGGAAAAACTGTTTTTT. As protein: CASSLTGGWEKLFF.

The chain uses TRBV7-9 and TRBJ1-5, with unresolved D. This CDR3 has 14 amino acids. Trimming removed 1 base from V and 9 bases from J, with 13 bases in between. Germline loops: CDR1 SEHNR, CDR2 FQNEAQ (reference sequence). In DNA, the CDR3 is TGTGCCAGCAGCTTAGGGCAGGCCAATATGCCCCAGCATTTT. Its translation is CASSLGQANMPQHF.

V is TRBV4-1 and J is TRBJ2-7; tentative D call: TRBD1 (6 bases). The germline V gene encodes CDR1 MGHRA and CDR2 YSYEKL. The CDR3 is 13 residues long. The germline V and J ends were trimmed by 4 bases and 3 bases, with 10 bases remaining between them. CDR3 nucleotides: TGCGCCAGCAGCCGGACAGACTTCTACGAGCAGTACTTC. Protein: CASSRTDFYEQYF.

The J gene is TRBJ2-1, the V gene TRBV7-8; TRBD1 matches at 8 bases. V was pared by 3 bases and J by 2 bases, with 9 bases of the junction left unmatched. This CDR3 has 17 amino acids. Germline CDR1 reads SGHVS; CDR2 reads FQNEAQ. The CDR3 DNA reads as TGTGCCAGCAGCTTTGGACAGGGAAGGGGTCCCTACAATGAGCAGTTCTTC. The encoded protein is CASSFGQGRGPYNEQFF.

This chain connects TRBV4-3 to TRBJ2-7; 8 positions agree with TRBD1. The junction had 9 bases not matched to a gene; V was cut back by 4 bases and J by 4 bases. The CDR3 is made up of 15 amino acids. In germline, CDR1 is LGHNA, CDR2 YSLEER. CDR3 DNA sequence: TGCGCCAGCAGCCGGTCAGGGGGCCCGGTATACGAGCAGTACTTC. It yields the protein CASSRSGGPVYEQYF.

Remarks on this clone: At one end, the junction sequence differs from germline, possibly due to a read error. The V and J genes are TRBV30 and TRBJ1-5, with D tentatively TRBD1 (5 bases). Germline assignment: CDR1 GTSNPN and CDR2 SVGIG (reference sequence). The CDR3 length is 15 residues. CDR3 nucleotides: TGTTCCTGGGATGAAACGGGGGTCGACTCGCAGCCCCAGCATTTT. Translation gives CSWDETGVDSQPQHF.

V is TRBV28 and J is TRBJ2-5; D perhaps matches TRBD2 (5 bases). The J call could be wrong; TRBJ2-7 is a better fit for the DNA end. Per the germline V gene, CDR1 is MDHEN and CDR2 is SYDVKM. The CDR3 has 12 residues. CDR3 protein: CASTAGKGEQYF. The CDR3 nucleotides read TGTGCCAGCACCGCCGGGAAGGGCGAGCAGTACTTC.

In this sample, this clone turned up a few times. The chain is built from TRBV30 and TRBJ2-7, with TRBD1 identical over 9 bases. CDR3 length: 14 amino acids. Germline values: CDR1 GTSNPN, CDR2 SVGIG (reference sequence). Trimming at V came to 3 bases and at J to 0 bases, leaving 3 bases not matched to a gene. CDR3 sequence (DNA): TGTGCCTGGAGGGAGACAGGGGGCTCCTACGAGCAGTACTTC. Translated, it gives CAWRETGGSYEQYF.

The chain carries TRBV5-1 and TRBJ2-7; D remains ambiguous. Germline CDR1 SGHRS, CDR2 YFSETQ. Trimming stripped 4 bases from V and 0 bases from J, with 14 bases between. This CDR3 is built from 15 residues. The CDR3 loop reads CASSPYGENSYEQYF. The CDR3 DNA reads TGCGCCAGCAGCCCCTACGGAGAAAACTCCTACGAGCAGTACTTC.

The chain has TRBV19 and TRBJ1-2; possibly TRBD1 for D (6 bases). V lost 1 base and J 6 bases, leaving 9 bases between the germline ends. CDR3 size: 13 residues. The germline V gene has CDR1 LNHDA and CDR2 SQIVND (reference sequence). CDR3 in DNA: TGTGCCAGTAGTATAGGAACAGGGCATGGCTACACCTTC. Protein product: CASSIGTGHGYTF.

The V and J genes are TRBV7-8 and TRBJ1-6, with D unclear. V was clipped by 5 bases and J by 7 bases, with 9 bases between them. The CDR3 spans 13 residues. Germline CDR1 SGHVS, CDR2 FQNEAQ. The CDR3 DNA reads TGTGCCAGCAGCGCCACAGCAAATTCACCCCTCCACTTT. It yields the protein CASSATANSPLHF.

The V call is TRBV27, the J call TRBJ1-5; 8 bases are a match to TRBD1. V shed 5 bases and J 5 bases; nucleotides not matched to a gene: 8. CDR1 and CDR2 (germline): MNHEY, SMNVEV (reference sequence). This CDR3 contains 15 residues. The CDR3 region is CASSPTTTGDQPQHF. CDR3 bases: TGTGCCAGCAGTCCGACAACGACAGGGGATCAGCCCCAGCATTTT.

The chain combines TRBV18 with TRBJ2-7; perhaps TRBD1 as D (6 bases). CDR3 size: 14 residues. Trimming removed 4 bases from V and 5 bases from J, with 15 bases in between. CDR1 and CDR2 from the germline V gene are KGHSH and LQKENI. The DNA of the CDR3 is TGTGCCAGCTCACAAAAAGGGGGAGAAAACGAGCAGTACTTC. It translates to CASSQKGGENEQYF.

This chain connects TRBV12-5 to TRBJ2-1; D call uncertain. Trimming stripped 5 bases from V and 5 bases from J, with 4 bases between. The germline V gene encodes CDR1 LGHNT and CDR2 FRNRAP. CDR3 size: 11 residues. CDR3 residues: CASGVNNEQFF. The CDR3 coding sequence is TGTGCTAGTGGTGTAAACAATGAGCAGTTCTTC. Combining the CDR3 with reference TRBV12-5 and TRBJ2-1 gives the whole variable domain DARVTQTPRHKVTEMGQEVTMRCQPILGHNTVFWYRQTMMQGLELLAYFRNRAPLDDSGMPKDRFSAEMPDATLATLKIQPSEPRDSAVYFCASGVNNEQFFGPGTRLTVL.

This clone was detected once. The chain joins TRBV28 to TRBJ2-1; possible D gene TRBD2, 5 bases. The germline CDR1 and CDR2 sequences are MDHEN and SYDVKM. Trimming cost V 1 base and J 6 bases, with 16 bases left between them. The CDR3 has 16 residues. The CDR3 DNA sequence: TGTGCCAGCAGTTTATTCACGGTAGCGCCTACCAATGAGCAGTTCTTC. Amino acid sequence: CASSLFTVAPTNEQFF.